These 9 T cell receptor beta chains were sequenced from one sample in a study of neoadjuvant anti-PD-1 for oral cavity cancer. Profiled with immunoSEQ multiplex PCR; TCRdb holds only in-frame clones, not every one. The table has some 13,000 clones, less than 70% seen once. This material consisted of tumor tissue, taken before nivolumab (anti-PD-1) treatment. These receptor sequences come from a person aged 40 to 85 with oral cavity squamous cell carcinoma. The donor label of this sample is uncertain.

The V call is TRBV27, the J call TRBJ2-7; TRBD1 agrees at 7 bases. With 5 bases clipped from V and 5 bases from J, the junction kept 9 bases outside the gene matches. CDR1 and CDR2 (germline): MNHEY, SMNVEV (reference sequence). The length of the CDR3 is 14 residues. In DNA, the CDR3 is TGTGCCAGCAGTACCCGACAGGGAAGAGACGAGCAGTACTTC. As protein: CASSTRQGRDEQYF.

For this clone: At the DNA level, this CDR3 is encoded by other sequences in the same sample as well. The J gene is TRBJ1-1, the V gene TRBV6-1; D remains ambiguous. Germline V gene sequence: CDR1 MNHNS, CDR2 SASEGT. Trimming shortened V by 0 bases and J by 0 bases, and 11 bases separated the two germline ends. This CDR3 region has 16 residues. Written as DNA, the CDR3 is TGTGCCAGCAGTGAAGCCCGCGGACGGTTGAACACTGAAGCTTTCTTT. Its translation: CASSEARGRLNTEAFF.

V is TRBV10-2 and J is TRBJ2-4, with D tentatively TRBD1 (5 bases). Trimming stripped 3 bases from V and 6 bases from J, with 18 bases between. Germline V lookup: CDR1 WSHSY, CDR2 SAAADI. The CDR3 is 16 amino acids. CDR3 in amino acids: CASSDYPDTVRNIQYF. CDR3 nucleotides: TGCGCCAGCAGTGATTACCCGGACACGGTCAGAAACATTCAGTACTTC.

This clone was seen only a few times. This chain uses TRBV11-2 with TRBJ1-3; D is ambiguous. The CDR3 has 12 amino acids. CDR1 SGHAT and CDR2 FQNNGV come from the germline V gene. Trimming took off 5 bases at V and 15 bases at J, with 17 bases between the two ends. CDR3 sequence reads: CASSRDRTLTYF. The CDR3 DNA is TGTGCCAGCAGCCGCGACCGGACCCTAACATATTTT.

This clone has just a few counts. The CDR3 is CASSSEAGGYTF. The CDR3 coding sequence is TGTGCCAGCAGTTCCGAAGCAGGTGGCTACACCTTC. The chain carries TRBV6-6 and TRBJ1-2; D remains unclear. The CDR3 has 12 amino acids. Germline V gives CDR1 MNHNY, CDR2 SVGAGI (reference sequence). Trimming removed 4 bases at V and 7 bases at J, with 10 bases between.

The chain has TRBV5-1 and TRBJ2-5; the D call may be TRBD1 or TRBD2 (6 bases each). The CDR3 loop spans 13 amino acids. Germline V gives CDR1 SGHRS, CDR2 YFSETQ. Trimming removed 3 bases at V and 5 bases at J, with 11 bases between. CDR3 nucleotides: TGCGCCAGCAGCTATTCCGGGGGCGAGACCCAGTACTTC. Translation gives CASSYSGGETQYF. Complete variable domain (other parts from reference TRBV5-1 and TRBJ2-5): KAGVTQTPRYLIKTRGQQVTLSCSPISGHRSVSWYQQTPGQGLQFLFEYFSETQRNKGNFPGRFSGRQFSNSRSEMNVSTLELGDSALYLCASSYSGGETQYFGPGTRLLVL.

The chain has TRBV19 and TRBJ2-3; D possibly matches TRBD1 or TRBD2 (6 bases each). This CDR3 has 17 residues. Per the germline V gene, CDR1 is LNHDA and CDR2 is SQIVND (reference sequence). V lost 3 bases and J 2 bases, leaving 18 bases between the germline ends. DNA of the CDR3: TGTGCCAGTAGTATGGGGGGCAGGTCAACTCTCACAGATACGCAGTATTTT. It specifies CASSMGGRSTLTDTQYF.

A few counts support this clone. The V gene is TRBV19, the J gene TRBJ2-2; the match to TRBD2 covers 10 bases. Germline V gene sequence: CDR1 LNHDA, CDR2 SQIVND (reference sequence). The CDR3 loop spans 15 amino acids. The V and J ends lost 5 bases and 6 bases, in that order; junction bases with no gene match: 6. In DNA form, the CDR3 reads TGTGCCAGTAGTCCCCTAGCGGGAGTATCCGGGGAGCTGTTTTTT. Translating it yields CASSPLAGVSGELFF.

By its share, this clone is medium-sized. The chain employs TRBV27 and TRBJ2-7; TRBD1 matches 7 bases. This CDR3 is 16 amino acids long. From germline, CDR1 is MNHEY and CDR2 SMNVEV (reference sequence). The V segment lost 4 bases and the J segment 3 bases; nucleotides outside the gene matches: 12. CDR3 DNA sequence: TGTGCCAGCAGTTCCACGACAGGGTTTAATAGCTACGAGCAGTACTTC. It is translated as CASSSTTGFNSYEQYF.